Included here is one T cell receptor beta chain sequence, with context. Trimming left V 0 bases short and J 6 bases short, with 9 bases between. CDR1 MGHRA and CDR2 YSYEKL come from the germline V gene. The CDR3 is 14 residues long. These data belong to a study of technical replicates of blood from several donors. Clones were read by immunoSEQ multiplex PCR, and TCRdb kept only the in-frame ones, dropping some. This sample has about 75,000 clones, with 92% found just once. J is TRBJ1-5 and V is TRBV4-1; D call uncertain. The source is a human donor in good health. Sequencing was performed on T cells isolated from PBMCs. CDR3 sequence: CASSQDAGSQPQHF. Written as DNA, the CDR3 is TGCGCCAGCAGCCAAGATGCAGGTAGTCAGCCCCAGCATTTT.